The 20 T cell receptor beta chains in this list originate from one sample, sequenced in a study of blood T cell repertoires in COVID-19 (dated by TCRdb to 2020 to 2022). Libraries were built with the immunoSEQ multiplex PCR assay. As stored in TCRdb, this immuneACCESS dataset retains in-frame rearrangements with V and J assigned. A fraction of the clones does not appear; measured against another copy, unresolved V genes explain less than half of the discrepancy, and the remainder lacks a known reason. This sample comprises around 68,000 clones, around 90% of them detected only once. The ten largest clones take up 1.6% of the sample. Sample: peripheral blood. The receptors were gathered from a human donor in a cohort sampled during active COVID-19.

The V and J genes are TRBV21-1 and TRBJ1-1. TRBV21-1 is assigned pseudogene status. CDR3 length equals 15 residues. CDR3 loop: CASSKAPGMNTEAFF. The CDR3 DNA sequence: TGTGCCAGCAGCAAAGCGCCGGGAATGAACACTGAAGCTTTCTTT.

The chain carries TRBV24-1 and TRBJ1-2; D is possibly TRBD1 (6 bases). V was trimmed by 4 bases and J by 2 bases, leaving 13 bases between them. The CDR3 loop spans 15 amino acids. CDR1 KGHDR and CDR2 SFDVKD come from the germline V gene. This CDR3 reads CATSDPSTGNYGYTF. CDR3 coding DNA: TGTGCCACCAGTGACCCCTCGACAGGAAACTATGGCTACACCTTC.

This chain uses TRBV7-8 with TRBJ2-7; 10 bases agree with TRBD2. Trimming cost V 4 bases and J 3 bases; bases outside gene matches: 21. This CDR3 is built from 20 residues. The germline gives CDR1 SGHVS, CDR2 FQNEAQ. The chain's CDR3 is CASSSLRPLAGKKGLYEQYF. The CDR3 DNA follows: TGTGCCAGCAGCTCTCTACGTCCACTAGCGGGAAAGAAGGGACTCTACGAGCAGTACTTC.

This chain joins TRBV12-5 and TRBJ2-2; perhaps TRBD1 as D (6 bases). Germline CDR1 reads LGHNT; CDR2 reads FRNRAP. CDR3 size: 20 residues. Trimming shortened V by 1 base and J by 4 bases, and 25 bases separated the two germline ends. The CDR3 region is CASGLGTPKDSLPFTGELFF. The CDR3 DNA follows: TGTGCTAGTGGTTTGGGCACCCCGAAGGACAGCCTACCCTTCACCGGGGAGCTGTTTTTT.

V usage is TRBV7-3 and J usage is TRBJ1-1, with no clear D. This CDR3 has 13 amino acids. CDR1 is SGHTA and CDR2 is FQGTGA in the germline V gene. The V end was cut by 5 bases, the J end by 1 base, with 8 bases between. In DNA form, the CDR3 reads TGTGCCAGCAGCCCCGACACGAACACTGAAGCTTTCTTT. Translating gives CASSPDTNTEAFF.

The gene calls are TRBV7-2 and TRBJ2-1, with TRBD2 identical over 12 bases. V dropped 4 bases and J dropped 5; count of bases not matched to a gene: 6. Germline-derived CDR1 and CDR2 are SGHTA and FQGNSA. The CDR3 contains 16 residues. The CDR3 is CASSSLGLAGNNEQFF. The CDR3 DNA reads TGTGCCAGCAGCTCTCTCGGACTAGCGGGAAACAATGAGCAGTTCTTC.

V usage is TRBV28 and J usage is TRBJ2-5; 9 bases match TRBD1. Trimming at V came to 5 bases and at J to 3 bases, leaving 7 bases not matched to a gene. The germline V gene has CDR1 MDHEN and CDR2 SYDVKM. The length of the CDR3 is 15 residues. The CDR3 DNA sequence: TGTGCCAGCAGTGAGGGACAGGGTGGAGAAGAGACCCAGTACTTC. Translating gives CASSEGQGGEETQYF.

This clone has more than one count but fewer than ten. The rearrangement joins TRBV4-1 to TRBJ1-1; 9 bases agree with TRBD1. CDR1 and CDR2 (germline): MGHRA, YSYEKL. This CDR3 has 14 residues. J lost 5 bases, V lost 4 bases, and 5 bases had no gene match. For the CDR3, the DNA is TGCGCCAGCAGCCGGGGACAGGGAGAAACTGAAGCTTTCTTT. Translating it yields CASSRGQGETEAFF.

The chain couples TRBV5-4 to TRBJ2-7, with 8 bases that match TRBD2. Germline lookup yields CDR1 SGHNT and CDR2 YYREEE (reference sequence). After removal of 4 bases from V and 2 bases from J, the junction contained 11 bases not matched to a gene. The CDR3 runs to 16 residues. CDR3 amino acids: CASSAGSPAGAYEQYF. DNA of the CDR3: TGTGCCAGCAGCGCGGGGTCTCCAGCGGGGGCCTACGAGCAGTACTTC.

The rearrangement links TRBV5-4 to TRBJ2-7; 13 positions match TRBD2. The CDR3 has 20 residues. Germline CDR1 reads SGHNT; CDR2 reads YYREEE (reference sequence). After removal of 4 bases from V and 0 bases from J, the junction contained 16 bases not matched to a gene. CDR3 nucleotide sequence: TGTGCCAGCAGCGCCGCGGACAGGGGGGGACTAGCGGGGTCCTCCTACGAGCAGTACTTC. Amino acid sequence: CASSAADRGGLAGSSYEQYF.

The genes are TRBV7-3 and TRBJ1-2; 8 nucleotides align to TRBD1. Germline lookup yields CDR1 SGHTA and CDR2 FQGTGA. J lost 5 bases, V lost 5 bases, and 13 bases had no gene match. The CDR3 totals 16 residues. The CDR3 DNA reads TGTGCCAGCAGCCCAAGTCCGGGACAGGAGCTATATGGCTACACCTTC. Protein sequence: CASSPSPGQELYGYTF.

The table lists this clone with a count of one. J is TRBJ1-4 and V is TRBV6-5; 7 bases match TRBD1. V gave up 4 bases and J gave up 4 bases; unmatched junction bases: 3. CDR1 and CDR2 (germline): MNHEY, SVGAGI. The CDR3 is 14 amino acids. CDR3 region: CASSSQGINEKLFF. Written as DNA, the CDR3 is TGTGCCAGCAGTTCACAGGGGATTAATGAAAAACTGTTTTTT.

The V and J genes are TRBV4-3 and TRBJ1-3, with D possibly matching TRBD1 (5 bases). Germline lookup yields CDR1 LGHNA and CDR2 YSLEER. This CDR3 comprises 15 residues. The ends were cut back, 0 bases at V and 7 bases at J, with 13 bases in the middle. The CDR3 DNA reads as TGCGCCAGCAGCCAAGAGATCAGGGTTTCGAACACCATATATTTT. Its protein is CASSQEIRVSNTIYF.

This clone was observed a single time. CDR3 sequence reads: CASSIDRGNTIYF. CDR3 DNA sequence: TGTGCCAGTAGTATTGACAGAGGAAACACCATATATTTT. The chain recombines TRBV19 with TRBJ1-3, with D perhaps matching TRBD1 (5 bases). Germline assignment: CDR1 LNHDA and CDR2 SQIVND (reference sequence). This CDR3 is built from 13 residues. V was trimmed by 3 bases and J by 4 bases, leaving 7 bases between them.

This chain uses TRBV7-3 with TRBJ2-2; 8 nucleotides match TRBD1. The CDR3 runs to 18 residues. V trimming: 4 bases; J trimming: 0 bases; junction bases outside the gene matches: 10. Per the germline V gene, CDR1 is SGHTA and CDR2 is FQGTGA. The CDR3 is CASSSDPGQAANTGELFF. In DNA, the CDR3 is TGTGCCAGCAGCTCCGACCCGGGACAGGCAGCGAACACCGGGGAGCTGTTTTTT.

The chain couples TRBV7-9 to TRBJ2-3, with 7 bases aligning to TRBD1. The V gene end was trimmed by 2 bases and the J gene end by 1 base; junction bases not matched to a gene: 0. This CDR3 spans 14 amino acids. The V gene's germline CDR1 is SEHNR and CDR2 FQNEAQ (reference sequence). CDR3 nucleotides: TGTGCCAGCAGCTTAACAGGGGGCACAGATACGCAGTATTTT. Protein: CASSLTGGTDTQYF.

The rearrangement uses TRBV27 and TRBJ2-1; TRBD2 matches at 7 bases. The germline CDR1 and CDR2 sequences are MNHEY and SMNVEV (reference sequence). The junction had 3 bases not matched to a gene; V was cut back by 6 bases and J by 4 bases. The CDR3 has 13 amino acids. The CDR3, as DNA: TGTGCCAGCAGCCTAGCGGAGTACAATGAGCAGTTCTTC. Its translation is CASSLAEYNEQFF.

The chain combines TRBV11-3 with TRBJ2-5; tentatively, D is TRBD2 (6 bases). This CDR3 comprises 14 residues. CDR1 and CDR2 from the germline V gene are SGHNT and YENEEA. V gave up 0 bases and J gave up 3 bases, with 8 bases separating them. The CDR3 coding sequence is TGTGCCAGCAGCTTAGACGTAGCGGAAGAGACCCAGTACTTC. This sequence encodes CASSLDVAEETQYF.

The V and J genes are TRBV7-9 and TRBJ2-1, with D perhaps TRBD1 (6 bases). Looked up from germline, CDR1 is SEHNR and CDR2 is FQNEAQ (reference sequence). The CDR3 covers 17 residues. Trimming left V 5 bases short and J 0 bases short, with 17 bases between. This CDR3 is CASSGKAGVNSYNEQFF. The CDR3 DNA reads as TGTGCCAGCAGCGGCAAGGCAGGGGTCAACTCCTACAATGAGCAGTTCTTC. The full variable domain, its missing parts supplied by reference TRBV7-9 and TRBJ2-1, is DTGVSQNPRHKITKRGQNVTFRCDPISEHNRLYWYRQTLGQGPEFLTYFQNEAQLEKSRLLSDRFSAERPKGSFSTLEIQRTEQGDSAMYLCASSGKAGVNSYNEQFFGPGTRLTVL.

The rearrangement uses TRBV29-1 and TRBJ2-1, with 10 positions matching TRBD2. Trimming removed 6 bases from V and 7 bases from J; junction bases left unmatched: 6. Germline V gene lookup returns CDR1 SQVTM and CDR2 ANQGSEA. This CDR3 is 13 amino acids long. The CDR3 loop is CSVSSGRANEQFF. In DNA form, the CDR3 reads TGCAGCGTATCAAGCGGGAGGGCAAATGAGCAGTTCTTC.